This T cell receptor beta chain was sequenced for a study of cytomegalovirus exposure and HLA in healthy donors. The PCR made use of 60 Vbeta and 13 Jbeta primers. The method was immunoSEQ multiplex PCR; TCRdb's version includes in-frame clones alone and lacks a portion of them. Among approximately 150,000 clones listed, around four fifths were seen once. V lost 5 bases, J lost 9 bases, and 3 bases stayed unmatched. The CDR3 is made up of 12 amino acids. Germline lookup yields CDR1 MNHNS and CDR2 SASEGT. This sequence was found in a man aged 18 to 30 in good health and CMV-seropositive. Sequenced sample: PBMCs. The V call is TRBV6-1, the J call TRBJ2-1; 8 bases are shared with TRBD2. CDR3 protein: CASSFSGAEQFF. CDR3 in DNA: TGTGCCAGCAGTTTTAGCGGGGCTGAGCAGTTCTTC.